The following is a T cell receptor beta chain sequence with its context. Its antigen remains unknown. The sample originates from a study of shared clonotypes between healthy human individuals. Overall study: Samples came from a couple of female and three male donors aged 18 to 49. There were three CD4 naive, three CD4 memory, two CD8 naive and one CD8 memory plates per donor.

The study's findings and limits: Against clonotypes common to all four donors, non-shared ones had lower generation probabilities. Genetic and exposure-history diversity was limited by the few donors.

Assay: immunoSEQ multiplex PCR; the TCRdb copy retains only in-frame clones and omits some. The table lists 1.5 million to 2.5 million clones, about 95% of them singletons. CD45RO-negative cells were positively selected for CCR7, leaving out terminally differentiated effector memory CD45RA+ cells. Germline-derived CDR1 and CDR2 are MNHNS and SASEGT. The CDR3 is 15 residues long. V lost 2 bases and J 6 bases, leaving 13 bases between the germline ends. The chain recombines TRBV6-1 with TRBJ2-2, with no clear D. Sequencing used naive CD8+ T cells sorted from blood. This TCR was sampled from a man aged 18 to 29 in good health. The CDR3 bases are TGTGCCAGCAGTGAACGCCACCCAACGCCCGGGGAGCTGTTTTTT. Translating gives CASSERHPTPGELFF.